This entry describes one T cell receptor beta chain. Treatment meaning: about 20 received Ad26.COV2.S at low or high dose, single or two shots; about 5 received placebo; per-sample allocation not given. Sampling occurred on day 63 after the first vaccine or placebo injection. These data are taken from a study of Ad26.COV2.S vaccination and SARS-CoV-2 variants. There are 15 residues in the CDR3. Germline trimming cut 5 bases from V and 7 bases from J; bases unmatched to any gene: 6. The germline gives CDR1 LGHDT, CDR2 YNNKEL (reference sequence). The repertoire was sequenced with immunoSEQ multiplex PCR; TCRdb's copy has only in-frame clones and lacks some. Counted here are roughly 450,000 clones, 75% to 95% occurring once; the ten biggest clones make up 9% to 15%.

The sequence came from a person between 18 and 65 years old who received the Ad26.COV2.S COVID-19 vaccine or a placebo. V gene TRBV3-1 (or the pseudogene TRBV3-2) combines with J gene TRBJ2-1, with TRBD1 identical over 12 bases. The starting material was peripheral blood, obtained in a trial of Ad26.COV2.S vaccine versus placebo. The CDR3 coding sequence is TGTGCCAGCAGCGACCGGGACAGGGGGCTAAATGAGCAGTTCTTC. This encodes CASSDRDRGLNEQFF.